The 18 T cell receptor beta chains presented below share a single source sample, sequenced in a study of cytomegalovirus exposure and HLA in healthy donors. The PCR made use of 60 Vbeta and 13 Jbeta primers. The assay was immunoSEQ multiplex PCR, and TCRdb's table has in-frame clones only and misses some. There are 60,000 to 65,000 clones in the sample; roughly 74% occur only once, and approximately 24% lies in the top ten. Sequencing was performed on PBMCs. The receptors here all came from a middle-aged woman in good health and CMV-seropositive.

This clone was counted once. This sequence joins TRBV7-9 and TRBJ2-3; 9 bases align to TRBD2. This CDR3 spans 16 amino acids. Germline values: CDR1 SEHNR, CDR2 FQNEAQ (reference sequence). J gave up 5 bases and V 4 bases, and 10 bases lay outside the gene matches. CDR3 loop: CASSSSGASGGDTQYF. The CDR3 DNA is TGTGCCAGCAGCTCTAGCGGGGCCTCCGGAGGAGATACGCAGTATTTT.

This chain uses TRBV2 with TRBJ2-7; 7 bases are shared with TRBD1. Trimming took 6 bases from V and 4 from J; bases not matched to a gene: 15. Germline lookup yields CDR1 SNHLY and CDR2 FYNNEI. The CDR3 spans 16 residues. CDR3 sequence: CASRARGQQNTYEQYF. As DNA, the CDR3 is TGTGCCAGCAGAGCCCGGGGACAGCAGAACACATACGAGCAGTACTTC.

The chain is built from TRBV6-5 and TRBJ2-4, with 9 bases fitting TRBD1. The CDR3 runs to 15 residues. Germline loops: CDR1 MNHEY, CDR2 SVGAGI. V gave up 5 bases and J gave up 1 base; unmatched junction bases: 3. DNA of the CDR3: TGTGCCAGCAGTCCCGACAGGGGGGCCAAAAACATTCAGTACTTC. Its protein product is CASSPDRGAKNIQYF.

The rearrangement joins TRBV21-1 to TRBJ2-7; TRBD2 is the table's D call, not checked against the DNA. TRBV21-1 is labeled a pseudogene. The CDR3 contains 15 residues. The CDR3 protein is CASSKSPLKLYEQYF. CDR3 in DNA: TGTGCCAGCAGCAAAAGCCCTTTAAAACTTTACGAGCAGTACTTC.

The J gene is TRBJ2-7, the V gene TRBV30; TRBD2 agrees at 8 bases. Germline V CDR1 and CDR2: GTSNPN, SVGIG (reference sequence). The CDR3 sequence is 14 residues long. V lost 7 bases, J lost 1 base, and 9 bases stayed unmatched. CDR3 sequence: CASSTSGGSYEQYF. CDR3 DNA sequence: TGTGCCTCTTCGACCAGCGGGGGTTCCTACGAGCAGTACTTC.

The V gene is TRBV18, the J gene TRBJ1-3; perhaps TRBD1 as D (6 bases). Trimming took 4 bases from V and 3 from J, leaving 10 bases between them. The CDR3 sequence is 14 residues long. CDR1 is KGHSH, CDR2 LQKENI, per germline. The CDR3 is CASSLPGVGNTIYF. In DNA, the CDR3 is TGTGCCAGCTCACTTCCAGGGGTTGGAAACACCATATATTTT.

The J gene is TRBJ1-5, the V gene TRBV7-2; 10 bases are a match to TRBD1. V trimming: 5 bases; J trimming: 6 bases; junction bases outside the gene matches: 7. This CDR3 spans 15 amino acids. Germline V gene lookup returns CDR1 SGHTA and CDR2 FQGNSA. CDR3 sequence (DNA): TGTGCCAGCAGCGCCGGGACAGGGGCTTTTCAGCCCCAGCATTTT. Translating it yields CASSAGTGAFQPQHF. The variable domain in full, with the rest retrieved from reference TRBV7-2 and TRBJ1-5, is GAGVSQSPSNKVTEKGKDVELRCDPISGHTALYWYRQSLGQGLEFLIYFQGNSAPDKSGLPSDRFSAERTGGSVSTLTIQRTQQEDSAVYLCASSAGTGAFQPQHFGDGTRLSIL.

The rearrangement links TRBV19 to TRBJ1-5; 11 bases fit TRBD1. Trimming removed 5 bases from V and 0 bases from J; junction bases left unmatched: 9. The germline V gene encodes CDR1 LNHDA and CDR2 SQIVND (reference sequence). The CDR3 spans 18 residues. CDR3 sequence (DNA): TGTGCCAGTAGTCCCCAGGACAGGGGGCCGTATAGCAATCAGCCCCAGCATTTT. As protein: CASSPQDRGPYSNQPQHF.

This sequence joins TRBV2 and TRBJ2-5, with 7 bases identical to TRBD2. Germline V gives CDR1 SNHLY, CDR2 FYNNEI. J gave up 4 bases and V 7 bases, and 6 bases lay outside the gene matches. The CDR3 contains 13 residues. CDR3 DNA: TGTGCCAGCACCTTGGGGGGGGGAGAGACCCAGTACTTC. Encoded protein: CASTLGGGETQYF.

This sequence joins TRBV19 and TRBJ2-7, with D perhaps matching TRBD1 (5 bases). Trimming removed 3 bases at V and 2 bases at J, with 8 bases between. The V gene's germline CDR1 is LNHDA and CDR2 SQIVND (reference sequence). The CDR3 loop spans 13 amino acids. CDR3 sequence (DNA): TGTGCCAGTAGTATGTCGACAGCCTACGAGCAGTACTTC. Its protein product is CASSMSTAYEQYF.

The rearrangement joins TRBV11-3 to TRBJ1-1; 9 nucleotides line up with TRBD1. The V gene's germline CDR1 is SGHNT and CDR2 YENEEA. The CDR3 spans 14 residues. The ends lost 3 bases at V and 6 bases at J; junction bases unmatched: 5. This chain's CDR3 is CASSLGQGGAEAFF. DNA of the CDR3: TGTGCCAGCAGCTTGGGACAGGGAGGCGCTGAAGCTTTCTTT.

The rearrangement links TRBV6-5 to TRBJ1-6, with D uncertain. The CDR3 loop spans 13 amino acids. The V end lost 2 bases, the J end lost 7 bases, and 6 bases lay between the germline ends. CDR1 and CDR2 (germline): MNHEY, SVGAGI. Written as DNA, the CDR3 is TGTGCCAGCAGTTACGGAGACAATTCACCCCTCCACTTT. Amino acid sequence: CASSYGDNSPLHF.

This chain links TRBV30 with TRBJ1-1; D might be TRBD1 (6 bases). This CDR3 spans 15 amino acids. The V gene's germline CDR1 is GTSNPN and CDR2 SVGIG (reference sequence). Trimming took off 7 bases at V and 1 base at J, with 19 bases between the two ends. CDR3 nucleotides: TGTGCCTCAAACAGGGAGGGGAGGGGGAACACTGAAGCTTTCTTT. Its protein is CASNREGRGNTEAFF.

The chain employs TRBV27 and TRBJ1-1, with 7 bases aligning to TRBD1. The germline CDR1 and CDR2 sequences are MNHEY and SMNVEV (reference sequence). The CDR3 loop spans 14 amino acids. V shed 8 bases, J shed 0 bases, and the junction held 6 bases outside the gene matches. Written as DNA, the CDR3 is TGTGCCAGCCAGGGACAGCCTATGAACACTGAAGCTTTCTTT. This codes for CASQGQPMNTEAFF.

The rearrangement uses TRBV2 and TRBJ1-5; D uncertain. Trimming pared 4 bases from V and 3 bases from J, leaving 13 bases between. CDR3 length: 15 residues. Per germline, CDR1 SNHLY and CDR2 FYNNEI. CDR3 DNA sequence: TGTGCCAGCAGTGTAGAGGAGGAGAACAATCAGCCCCAGCATTTT. Protein sequence: CASSVEEENNQPQHF.

Comments on this clone: Sequence at one end of the junction differs from germline and may be a read error. The same CDR3 can be traced to other DNA sequences in this sample. The chain joins TRBV27 to TRBJ1-1; 7 nucleotides align to TRBD1. The CDR3 covers 13 residues. Per the germline V gene, CDR1 is MNHEY and CDR2 is SMNVEV (reference sequence). The CDR3 DNA sequence: TGTGCCAGCAGTTTAGGACAGGACACTGAAGCATTCTTT. Encoded protein: CASSLGQDTEAFF.

The chain couples TRBV13 to TRBJ1-1; a possible D gene is TRBD1 (5 bases). V shed 6 bases and J shed 0 bases, with 20 bases lying between them. This CDR3 region has 17 residues. Germline CDR1 reads PRHDT; CDR2 reads FYEKMQ (reference sequence). The CDR3 here is CASRRGTAALMNTEAFF. In nucleotides, the CDR3 is TGTGCCAGCAGGCGGGGGACGGCTGCTCTTATGAACACTGAAGCTTTCTTT.

The chain carries TRBV4-1 and TRBJ2-5; unclear D gene. The ends were cut back, 3 bases at V and 5 bases at J, with 13 bases in the middle. The CDR3 sequence is 14 residues long. Looked up from germline, CDR1 is MGHRA and CDR2 is YSYEKL. The CDR3 DNA follows: TGCGCCAGCAGCCATTTAGACTCGAGGGAGACCCAGTACTTC. This encodes CASSHLDSRETQYF.